A single sample is the source of the 8 T cell receptor beta chains below, sequenced in a study of blood T cell repertoires in COVID-19. Measured with immunoSEQ multiplex PCR; TCRdb has only the in-frame clones, and not every one. This table has fewer than 35,000 clones, 91% appearing once. The specimen was peripheral blood. Receptors originate from a man in his sixties with acute or convalescent COVID-19.

The chain uses TRBV2 and TRBJ2-1; a possible D gene is TRBD2 (5 bases). The germline V gene encodes CDR1 SNHLY and CDR2 FYNNEI. The CDR3 is 11 residues long. The V end was cut by 6 bases, the J end by 7 bases, with 7 bases between. CDR3 bases: TGTGCCAGCAGAAGAGGGAATGAGCAGTTCTTC. It encodes CASRRGNEQFF.

V usage is TRBV7-3 and J usage is TRBJ2-2; maybe TRBD1 (5 bases). Germline CDR1 reads SGHTA; CDR2 reads FQGTGA. Trimming pared 3 bases from V and 4 bases from J, leaving 15 bases between. CDR3 length: 16 amino acids. The CDR3 spells CASSFGHLDSTGELFF. The CDR3 nucleotides are TGTGCCAGCAGCTTCGGACACCTCGATAGCACCGGGGAGCTGTTTTTT.

The rearrangement joins TRBV27 to TRBJ2-1, with a possible D match to TRBD2 (6 bases). V lost 0 bases, J lost 8 bases, and 11 bases lay in between. Germline CDR1 and CDR2: MNHEY and SMNVEV (reference sequence). CDR3 size: 14 residues. CDR3 sequence (DNA): TGTGCCAGCAGTTTATCCTCTAAGCGGGATGAGCAGTTCTTC. Its protein product is CASSLSSKRDEQFF.

V and J are TRBV5-1 and TRBJ1-1, with TRBD1 matching over 11 bases. V shed 8 bases and J 6 bases; nucleotides not matched to a gene: 9. Per the germline V gene, CDR1 is SGHRS and CDR2 is YFSETQ. The CDR3 consists of 14 residues. The CDR3 sequence: CASSIRTGGSEAFF. The CDR3 DNA reads TGCGCCAGTAGCATTCGGACAGGGGGCTCTGAAGCTTTCTTT.

The V call is TRBV3-1 (or the pseudogene TRBV3-2), the J call TRBJ2-3; D uncertain. CDR1 and CDR2 (germline): LGHDT, YNNKEL (reference sequence). Trimming took off 0 bases at V and 5 bases at J, with 9 bases between the two ends. The length of the CDR3 is 14 residues. CDR3 amino acids: CASSQESSRDTQYF. The CDR3, as DNA: TGTGCCAGCAGCCAAGAGTCATCTAGAGATACGCAGTATTTT.

As for this clone: The junction and the germline gene differ at one end; a read error may be behind it. The CDR3, as DNA: TGTGCTAGCAGCTTACGTCAGGGTTCTTACAATGAGCAGTTCTTC. Residues: CASSLRQGSYNEQFF. The rearrangement joins TRBV7-7 to TRBJ2-1, with D possibly being TRBD1 (5 bases). Looked up from germline, CDR1 is SSHAT and CDR2 is FNYEAQ (reference sequence). The CDR3 has 15 amino acids.

As DNA, the CDR3 is TGTGCCAGCAGCCGATACAGCCTCGCCGCCCAAGAGACCCAGTACTTC. This codes for CASSRYSLAAQETQYF. This sequence joins TRBV14 and TRBJ2-5, with D unclear. This CDR3 region has 16 residues. V lost 4 bases, J lost 1 base, and 16 bases lay in between. Germline V CDR1 and CDR2: SGHDN, FVKESK. The whole variable domain, remainder taken from reference TRBV14 and TRBJ2-5, is EAGVTQFPSHSVIEKGQTVTLRCDPISGHDNLYWYRRVMGKEIKFLLHFVKESKQDESGMPNNRFLAERTGGTYSTLKVQPAELEDSGVYFCASSRYSLAAQETQYFGPGTRLLVL.

The genes are TRBV2 and TRBJ2-1; no definite D call. The germline gives CDR1 SNHLY, CDR2 FYNNEI. Between the trimmed V and J ends, which lost 2 bases and 4 bases, there was a span of 6 bases. This CDR3 is 13 amino acids long. CDR3 amino acids: CASSETGYNEQFF. As DNA, the CDR3 is TGTGCCAGCAGTGAAACCGGGTACAATGAGCAGTTCTTC. Complete variable domain (other parts from reference TRBV2 and TRBJ2-1): EPEVTQTPSHQVTQMGQEVILRCVPISNHLYFYWYRQILGQKVEFLVSFYNNEISEKSEIFDDQFSVERPDGSNFTLKIRSTKLEDSAMYFCASSETGYNEQFFGPGTRLTVL.